This T cell receptor (beta chain) was captured by sequencing in a study of cytomegalovirus exposure and HLA in healthy donors. These donors counted as nominally healthy when sampled, but unrecorded immune exposures were likely. PCR employed 60 Vbeta and 13 Jbeta primers. Clones were read by immunoSEQ multiplex PCR, and TCRdb kept only the in-frame ones, dropping some. The sample lists some 100,000 clones; 60% to 85% were seen once. Study-wide results and limits: It was taken for granted in presence/absence analyses that sequencing depth across donors was roughly uniform. One later analysis reportedly identified an Asian-associated ancestry cluster that showed fewer N-insertions than the approximately 670-donor mean.

In regard to this clone: Its antigen is currently unknown.

Sequencing was done on a sample of PBMCs. The sequence was obtained from a female donor in good health and CMV-seronegative.

The CDR3 sequence is CASSVGTSGGADNEQFF. Written as DNA, the CDR3 is TGTGCCAGCAGCGTAGGGACTAGCGGGGGGGCCGATAATGAGCAGTTCTTC. This sequence joins TRBV9 and TRBJ2-1; 15 nucleotides match TRBD2. This CDR3 spans 17 amino acids. V shed 0 bases, J shed 7 bases, and the junction held 5 bases outside the gene matches. The germline V gene has CDR1 SGDLS and CDR2 YYNGEE.